This T cell receptor beta chain derives from a study of vaccination effects on CD4 cells after COVID-19 (dated by TCRdb to the early 2020s). Study-level background: Participants received two doses of either the BNT162b2 or the mRNA-1273 mRNA SARS-CoV-2 vaccine. SARS-CoV-2 spike-specific CD4+ TCR repertoires were compared before and after mRNA vaccination in COVID-19 convalescent patients and in infection-naive vaccine recipients. Altogether, roughly 10 COVID-19 convalescent patients and a few SARS-CoV-2-naive healthy vaccine recipients made up the full study. Cultures from other donors in the study were sequenced using the Oncomine TCR Beta short-read assay on an Illumina iSeq 100. Paper-wide results and their limitations: Among healthy vaccine recipients, nearly all vaccine-induced clones were SARS-CoV-2 mono-reactive, and just 1 of 255 was cross-reactive with common cold coronaviruses. The study was limited by a small number of convalescent patients and lacked early post-infection timepoints. Both infection-induced and vaccine-induced clones contracted markedly at late post-vaccination timepoints, which is consistent with waning T cell responses.

In the ViraFEST assay, PBMC were stimulated with viral peptide pools, and antigen-specific CD4+ T cell clonotypes were then identified by expansion using TCR sequencing. After 10 to 11 days of culture, CD4+ T cells were isolated with the EasySep CD4+ T cell isolation kit. Negative nucleocapsid antibody results before and after vaccination confirmed that the healthy vaccine recipients had no prior SARS-CoV-2 infection. Around 2 million PBMC per well were cultured in IMDM with roughly 5% human AB serum, roughly 11 IU/ml IL-2 and gentamicin, plus 10 ug/ml peptides. On days 3 and 7, half of the culture medium was replaced with fresh IL-2-containing medium. Each peptide stimulation condition was cultured in triplicate wells unless otherwise noted. PBMC were separated from whole blood using Ficoll-Paque Plus gradient centrifugation and were then either cryopreserved at -140C or used fresh. Overlapping peptide pools spanned the spike proteins of SARS-CoV-2 and the common cold coronaviruses HCoV-NL63, HCoV-OC43 and HCoV-229E. The QIAamp micro DNA kit was used to extract genomic DNA from the cultured CD4+ T cells.

About this clone: Its specific antigen is unknown. No base qualities exist here, and no much larger clone lies one base off it.

The junction shows trimming of 3 bases on V and 5 bases on J, and the gene matches do not reach 8 bases of it. The CDR3 starts with the cysteine, ends with the phenylalanine, and has 15 residues. Only the CDR3 DNA stays, 45 bases, in frame from base 1. CDR1 and CDR2 (KGHSH, LQKENI) derive from the germline V gene. Library preparation was by the immunoSEQ multiplex PCR assay. DNA from the CD4+ T cells that had been cultured and isolated underwent TCR beta CDR3 sequencing. From the authors' description of their analysis: Non-productive TCR sequences were removed and reads were trimmed to the CDR3 region, keeping CDR3s of at least 7 amino acids. The MANAFEST web app was used to pick out antigen-specific clonotypes by comparing their expansion in peptide wells with that in reference cultures. For clones to be considered positive, expansion at FDR<0.05 versus reference and all other wells, an odds ratio above 5, and a frequency above 0.1% in two replicate wells were required. Clonotypes significantly expanded in SARS-CoV-2 spike wells and in at least one common cold coronavirus spike condition were defined as cross-reactive. Levenshtein distance calculated with the stringdist R package was used to assess CDR3 similarity, and unrooted trees were constructed with ape in R 3.6.1. Held by TCRdb, this immuneACCESS table contains in-frame sequences only and omits some clones. Under half of the omission traces to an unresolved V gene where checked; the cause of the rest is unknown. From that table come the V and J calls and clone size; the DNA was used to work out D and trimming. The sample includes tens of thousands of clones, with about 80% observed a single time. 3.5% to 4.5% of the sample is taken by the ten largest.

This sequence originates from a human donor who received a COVID-19 vaccine. The chain is made from TRBV18 and TRBJ1-1; TRBD1 matches 8 bases in the middle. The source material was CD4+ T cells from PBMCs cultured with HCoV-OC43 spike peptides, sampled before COVID-19 vaccination. What this sample's cell subset or site label stands for: HCoV-OC43 spike overlapping peptide pool stimulation. CDR3 region: CASSPMGQDKTEAFF. The base sequence is TGTGCCAGCTCACCGATGGGACAGGATAAGACTGAAGCTTTCTTT. Extended through the reference TRBV18 and TRBJ1-1 proteins, this CDR3 yields the full variable domain: NAGVMQNPRHLVRRRGQEARLRCSPMKGHSHVYWYRQLPEEGLKFMVYLQKENIIDESGMPKERFSAEFPKEGPSILRIQQVVRGDSAAYFCASSPMGQDKTEAFFGQGTRLTVV.